This T cell receptor beta chain was found in a study of blood T cell repertoires in COVID-19. Study information: Samples came from the United States, Italy and Spain, spanning acute and convalescent COVID-19. PBMCs, B-cell-depleted T cells, or T cells were the source of the cDNA or gDNA that made up the material.

The V end lost 2 bases, the J end lost 7 bases, and 6 bases lay between the germline ends. From germline, CDR1 is MNHEY and CDR2 SMNVEV (reference sequence). This CDR3 is built from 12 residues. Of note for this clone: Distinct nucleotide sequences in the sample also encode this CDR3.

Authors' processing steps: Using reference gene primer amplification, nucleated cell counts were estimated. Profiling relied on immunoSEQ multiplex PCR, and the TCRdb table lists in-frame clones only, not all of them. V, J and clone size are those of that table, while D and trimming were read from the DNA. The sample records about 190,000 clones, about nine tenths being singletons. Specimen: peripheral blood. The J gene is TRBJ2-1, the V gene TRBV27; weak D call: TRBD1 (6 bases). This receptor was taken from a woman younger than 45 with acute or convalescent COVID-19. CDR3 residues: CASSLRGNEQFF. The CDR3 nucleotides are TGTGCCAGCAGTTTAAGGGGGAATGAGCAGTTCTTC.